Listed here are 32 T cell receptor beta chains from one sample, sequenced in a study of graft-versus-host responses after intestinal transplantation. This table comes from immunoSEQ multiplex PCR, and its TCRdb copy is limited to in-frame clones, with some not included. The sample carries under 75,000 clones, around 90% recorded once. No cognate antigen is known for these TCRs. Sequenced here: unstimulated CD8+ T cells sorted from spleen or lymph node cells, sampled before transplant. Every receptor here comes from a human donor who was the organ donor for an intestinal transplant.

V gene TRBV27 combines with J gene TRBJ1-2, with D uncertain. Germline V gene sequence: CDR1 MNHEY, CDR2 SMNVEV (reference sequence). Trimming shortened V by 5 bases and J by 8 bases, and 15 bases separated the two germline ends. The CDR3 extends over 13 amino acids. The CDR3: CASSPRGVGGYTF. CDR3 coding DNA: TGTGCCAGCAGTCCCCGGGGAGTGGGGGGCTACACCTTC.

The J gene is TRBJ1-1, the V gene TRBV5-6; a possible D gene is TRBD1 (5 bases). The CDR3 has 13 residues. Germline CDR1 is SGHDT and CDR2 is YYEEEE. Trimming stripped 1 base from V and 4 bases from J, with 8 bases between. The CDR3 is CASSLIGATEAFF. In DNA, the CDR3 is TGTGCCAGCAGCTTGATAGGGGCCACTGAAGCTTTCTTT.

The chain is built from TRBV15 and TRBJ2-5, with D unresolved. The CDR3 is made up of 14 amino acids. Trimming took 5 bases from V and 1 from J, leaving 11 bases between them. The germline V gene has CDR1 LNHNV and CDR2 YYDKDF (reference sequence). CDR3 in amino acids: CATSGNSFQETQYF. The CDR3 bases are TGTGCCACCAGCGGAAACAGCTTCCAAGAGACCCAGTACTTC.

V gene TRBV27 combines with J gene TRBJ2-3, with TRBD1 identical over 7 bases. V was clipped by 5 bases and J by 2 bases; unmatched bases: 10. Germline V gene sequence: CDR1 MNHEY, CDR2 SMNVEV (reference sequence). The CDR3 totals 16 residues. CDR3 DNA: TGTGCCAGCAGTCAGGGGGACAGACACTTCACAGATACGCAGTATTTT. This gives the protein CASSQGDRHFTDTQYF.

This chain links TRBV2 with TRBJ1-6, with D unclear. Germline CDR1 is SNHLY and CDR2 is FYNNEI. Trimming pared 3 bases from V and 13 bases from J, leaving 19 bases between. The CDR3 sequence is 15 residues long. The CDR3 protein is CASSDPAAGVLPLHF. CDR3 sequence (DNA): TGTGCCAGCAGTGATCCTGCAGCGGGTGTGTTGCCCCTCCACTTT.

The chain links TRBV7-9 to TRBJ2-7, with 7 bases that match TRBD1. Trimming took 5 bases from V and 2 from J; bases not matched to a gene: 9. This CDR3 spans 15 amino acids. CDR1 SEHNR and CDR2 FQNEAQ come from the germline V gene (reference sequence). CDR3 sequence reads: CASSPLTGSPYEQYV. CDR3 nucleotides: TGTGCCAGCAGCCCCCTGACAGGGAGTCCCTACGAGCAGTACGTC.

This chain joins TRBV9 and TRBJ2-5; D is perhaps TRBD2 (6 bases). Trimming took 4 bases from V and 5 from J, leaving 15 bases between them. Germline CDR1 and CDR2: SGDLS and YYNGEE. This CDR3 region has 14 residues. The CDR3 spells CASSPAFGGETQYF. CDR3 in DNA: TGTGCCAGCAGCCCCGCCTTCGGAGGGGAGACCCAGTACTTC.

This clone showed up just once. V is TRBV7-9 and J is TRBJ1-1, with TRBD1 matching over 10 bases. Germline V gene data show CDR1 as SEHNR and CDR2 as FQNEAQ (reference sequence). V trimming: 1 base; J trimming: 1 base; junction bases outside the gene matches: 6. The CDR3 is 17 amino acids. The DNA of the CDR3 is TGTGCCAGCAGCTTAGGGCCGGGACAGGGGAAGAACACTGAAGCTTTCTTT. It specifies CASSLGPGQGKNTEAFF.

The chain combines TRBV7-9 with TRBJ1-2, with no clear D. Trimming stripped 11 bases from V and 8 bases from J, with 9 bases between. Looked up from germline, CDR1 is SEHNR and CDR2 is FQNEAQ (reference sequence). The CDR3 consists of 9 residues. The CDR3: CALSRGYTF. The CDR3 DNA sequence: TGTGCCTTAAGTCGGGGCTACACCTTC.

The CDR3 DNA reads TGTGCCAGCTCACTCCCCCAGGGGACCGGGGAGCTGTTTTTT. Translated: CASSLPQGTGELFF. V is TRBV18 and J is TRBJ2-2, with a weak D call TRBD1 (6 bases). The CDR3 extends over 14 amino acids. V was pared by 4 bases and J by 5 bases, with 11 bases between. Germline V CDR1 and CDR2: KGHSH, LQKENI.

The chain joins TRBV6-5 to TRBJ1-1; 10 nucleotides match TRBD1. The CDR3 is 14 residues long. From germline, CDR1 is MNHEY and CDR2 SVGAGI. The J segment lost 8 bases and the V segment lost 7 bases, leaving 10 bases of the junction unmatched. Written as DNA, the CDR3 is TGTGCCAGCACAATGGGACAGGGGCCTTCGGAAGCTTTCTTT. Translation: CASTMGQGPSEAFF.

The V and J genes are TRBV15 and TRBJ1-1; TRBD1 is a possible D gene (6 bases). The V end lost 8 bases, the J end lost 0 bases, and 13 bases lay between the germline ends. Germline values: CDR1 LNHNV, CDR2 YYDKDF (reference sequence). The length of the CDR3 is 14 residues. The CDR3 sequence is CATGLDSMNTEAFF. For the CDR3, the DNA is TGTGCCACCGGATTGGACAGTATGAACACTGAAGCTTTCTTT.

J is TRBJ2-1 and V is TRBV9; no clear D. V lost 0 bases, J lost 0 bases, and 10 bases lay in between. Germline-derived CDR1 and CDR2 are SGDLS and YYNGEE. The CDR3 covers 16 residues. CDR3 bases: TGTGCCAGCAGCGTAGGACGGGTTAGCTCCTACAATGAGCAGTTCTTC. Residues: CASSVGRVSSYNEQFF.

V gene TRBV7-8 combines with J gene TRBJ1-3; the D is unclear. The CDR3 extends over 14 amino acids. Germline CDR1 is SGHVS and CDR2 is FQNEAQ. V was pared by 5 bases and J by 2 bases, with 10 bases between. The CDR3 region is CASSPSKPGNTIYF. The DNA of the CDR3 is TGTGCCAGCAGCCCGTCAAAGCCTGGAAACACCATATATTTT.

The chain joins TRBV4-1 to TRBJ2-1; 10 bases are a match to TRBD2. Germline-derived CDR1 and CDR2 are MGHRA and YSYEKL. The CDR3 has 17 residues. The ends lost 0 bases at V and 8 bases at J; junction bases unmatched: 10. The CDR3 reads CASSQDRVAGGPDEQFF. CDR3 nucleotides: TGCGCCAGCAGCCAAGATCGGGTAGCGGGGGGCCCGGATGAGCAGTTCTTC.

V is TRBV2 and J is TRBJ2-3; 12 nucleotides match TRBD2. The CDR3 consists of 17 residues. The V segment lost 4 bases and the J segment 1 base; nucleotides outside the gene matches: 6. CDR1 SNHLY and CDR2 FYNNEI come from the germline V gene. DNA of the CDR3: TGTGCCAGCAGTGTCAGACTAGCGGGGGACGGCACAGATACGCAGTATTTT. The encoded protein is CASSVRLAGDGTDTQYF. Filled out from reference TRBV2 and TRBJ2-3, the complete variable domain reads EPEVTQTPSHQVTQMGQEVILRCVPISNHLYFYWYRQILGQKVEFLVSFYNNEISEKSEIFDDQFSVERPDGSNFTLKIRSTKLEDSAMYFCASSVRLAGDGTDTQYFGPGTRLTVL.

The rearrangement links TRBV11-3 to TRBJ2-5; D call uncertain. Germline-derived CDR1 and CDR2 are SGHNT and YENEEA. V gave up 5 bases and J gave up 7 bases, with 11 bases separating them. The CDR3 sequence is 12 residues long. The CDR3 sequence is CASSTLRGTQYF. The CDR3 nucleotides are TGTGCCAGCAGCACCCTTCGCGGGACCCAGTACTTC. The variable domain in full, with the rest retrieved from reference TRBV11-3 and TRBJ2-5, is EAGVVQSPRYKIIEKKQPVAFWCNPISGHNTLYWYLQNLGQGPELLIRYENEEAVDDSQLPKDRFSAERLKGVDSTLKIQPAELGDSAVYLCASSTLRGTQYFGPGTRLLVL.

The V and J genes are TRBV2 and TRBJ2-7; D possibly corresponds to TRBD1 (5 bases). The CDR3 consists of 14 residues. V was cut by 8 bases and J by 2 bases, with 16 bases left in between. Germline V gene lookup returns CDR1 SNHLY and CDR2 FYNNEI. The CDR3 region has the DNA TGTGCCAGCCCTCGGACACACTTCACCTACGAGCAGTACGTC. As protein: CASPRTHFTYEQYV.

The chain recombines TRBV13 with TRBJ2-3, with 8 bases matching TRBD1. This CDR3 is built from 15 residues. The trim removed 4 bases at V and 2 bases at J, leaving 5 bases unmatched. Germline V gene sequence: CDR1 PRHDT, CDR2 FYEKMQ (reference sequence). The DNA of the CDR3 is TGTGCCAGCAGCTCCCACAGGGGGTTCACAGATACGCAGTATTTT. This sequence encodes CASSSHRGFTDTQYF.

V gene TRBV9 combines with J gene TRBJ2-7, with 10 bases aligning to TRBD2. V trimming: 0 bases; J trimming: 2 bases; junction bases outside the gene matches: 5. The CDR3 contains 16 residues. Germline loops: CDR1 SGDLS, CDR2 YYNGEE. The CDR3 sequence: CASSVAERGGPYEQYV. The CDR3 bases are TGTGCCAGCAGCGTAGCGGAGCGGGGGGGCCCCTACGAGCAGTACGTC.

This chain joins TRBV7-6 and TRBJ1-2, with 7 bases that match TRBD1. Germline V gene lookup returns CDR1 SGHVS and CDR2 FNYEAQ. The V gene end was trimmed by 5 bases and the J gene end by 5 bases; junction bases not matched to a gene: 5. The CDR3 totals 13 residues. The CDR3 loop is CASSPGTAYGYTF. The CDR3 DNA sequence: TGTGCCAGCAGCCCCGGGACAGCTTATGGCTACACCTTC.

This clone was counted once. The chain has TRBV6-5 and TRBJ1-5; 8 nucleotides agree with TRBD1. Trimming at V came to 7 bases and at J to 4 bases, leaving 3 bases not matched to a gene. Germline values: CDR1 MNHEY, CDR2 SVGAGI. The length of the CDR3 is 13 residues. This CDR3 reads CASKQGGNQPQHF. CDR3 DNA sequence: TGTGCCAGCAAACAGGGGGGGAATCAGCCCCAGCATTTT.

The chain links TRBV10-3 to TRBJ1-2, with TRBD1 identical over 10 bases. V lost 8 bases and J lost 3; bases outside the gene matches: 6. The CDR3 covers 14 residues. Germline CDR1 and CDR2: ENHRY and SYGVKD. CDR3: CAILGTGEDYGYTF. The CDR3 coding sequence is TGTGCCATCCTCGGGACAGGGGAGGACTATGGCTACACCTTC.

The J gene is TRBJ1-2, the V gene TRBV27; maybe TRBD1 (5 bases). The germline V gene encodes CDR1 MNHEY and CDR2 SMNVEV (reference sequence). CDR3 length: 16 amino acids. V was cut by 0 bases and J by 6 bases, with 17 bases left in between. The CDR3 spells CASSLSRGAQADGYTF. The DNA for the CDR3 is TGTGCCAGCAGTTTATCACGTGGGGCACAGGCCGATGGCTACACCTTC.

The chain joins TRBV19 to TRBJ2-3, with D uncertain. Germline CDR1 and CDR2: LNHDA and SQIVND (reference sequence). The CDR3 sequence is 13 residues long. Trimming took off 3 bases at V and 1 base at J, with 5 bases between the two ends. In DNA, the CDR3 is TGTGCCAGTAGTATTTCCGGCACAGATACGCAGTATTTT. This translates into CASSISGTDTQYF. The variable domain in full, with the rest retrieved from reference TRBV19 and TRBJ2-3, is DGGITQSPKYLFRKEGQNVTLSCEQNLNHDAMYWYRQDPGQGLRLIYYSQIVNDFQKGDIAEGYSVSREKKESFPLTVTSAQKNPTAFYLCASSISGTDTQYFGPGTRLTVL.

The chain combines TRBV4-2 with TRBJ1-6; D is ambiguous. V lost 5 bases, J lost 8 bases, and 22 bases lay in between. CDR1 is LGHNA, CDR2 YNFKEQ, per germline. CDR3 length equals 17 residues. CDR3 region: CASSSQLGLKHDSPLHF. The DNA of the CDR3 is TGTGCCAGCAGCAGTCAACTAGGACTGAAACACGATTCACCCCTCCACTTT.

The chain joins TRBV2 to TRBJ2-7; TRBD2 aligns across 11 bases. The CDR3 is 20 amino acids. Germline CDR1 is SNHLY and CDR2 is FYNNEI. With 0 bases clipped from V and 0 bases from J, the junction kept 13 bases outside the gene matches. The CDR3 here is CASSEADITSSGGLSYEQYV. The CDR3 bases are TGTGCCAGCAGTGAAGCTGATATAACCTCTAGCGGGGGGCTCTCCTACGAGCAGTACGTC.

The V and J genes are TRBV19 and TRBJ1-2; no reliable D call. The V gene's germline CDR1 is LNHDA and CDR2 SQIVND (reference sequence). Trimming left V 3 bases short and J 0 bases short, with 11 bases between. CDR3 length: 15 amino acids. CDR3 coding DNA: TGTGCCAGTAGTATTTCCCTTCTCTCTAACTATGGCTACACCTTC. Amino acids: CASSISLLSNYGYTF.

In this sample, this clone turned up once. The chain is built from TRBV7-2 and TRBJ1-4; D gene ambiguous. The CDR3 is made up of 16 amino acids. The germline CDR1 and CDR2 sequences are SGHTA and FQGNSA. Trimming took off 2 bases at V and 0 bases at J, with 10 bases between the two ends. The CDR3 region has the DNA TGTGCCAGCAGCTTACTTCGGCTAGCAACTAATGAAAAACTGTTTTTT. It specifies CASSLLRLATNEKLFF.

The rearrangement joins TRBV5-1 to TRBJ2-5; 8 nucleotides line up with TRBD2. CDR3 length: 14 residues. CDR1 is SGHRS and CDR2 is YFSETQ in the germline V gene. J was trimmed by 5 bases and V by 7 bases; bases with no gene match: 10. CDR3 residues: CASARTSSEETQYF. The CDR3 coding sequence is TGCGCCAGCGCTCGGACTAGCTCTGAGGAGACCCAGTACTTC. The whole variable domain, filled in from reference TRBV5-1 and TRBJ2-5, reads KAGVTQTPRYLIKTRGQQVTLSCSPISGHRSVSWYQQTPGQGLQFLFEYFSETQRNKGNFPGRFSGRQFSNSRSEMNVSTLELGDSALYLCASARTSSEETQYFGPGTRLLVL.

This CDR3 is CASRLGTYSNQPQHF. DNA for the CDR3: TGTGCAAGTCGCTTAGGGACTTATAGCAATCAGCCCCAGCATTTT. The chain couples TRBV12-2 to TRBJ1-5. TRBV12-2 represents a pseudogene. The CDR3 runs 15 residues.

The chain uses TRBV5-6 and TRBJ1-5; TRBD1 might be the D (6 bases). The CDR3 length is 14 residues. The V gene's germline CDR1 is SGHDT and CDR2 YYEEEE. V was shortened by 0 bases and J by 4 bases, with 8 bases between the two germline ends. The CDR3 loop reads CASSLDRANQPQHF. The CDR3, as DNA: TGTGCCAGCAGCTTGGACAGGGCTAATCAGCCCCAGCATTTT.